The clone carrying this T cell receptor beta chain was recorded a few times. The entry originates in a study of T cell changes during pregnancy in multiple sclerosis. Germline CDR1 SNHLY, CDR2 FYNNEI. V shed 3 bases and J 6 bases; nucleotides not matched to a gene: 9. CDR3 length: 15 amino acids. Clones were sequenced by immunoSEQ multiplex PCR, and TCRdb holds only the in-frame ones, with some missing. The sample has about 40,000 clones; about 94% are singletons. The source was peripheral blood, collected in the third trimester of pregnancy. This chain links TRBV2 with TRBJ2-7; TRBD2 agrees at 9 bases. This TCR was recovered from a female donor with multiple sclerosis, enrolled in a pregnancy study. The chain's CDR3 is CASSEEGLAGSEQYF. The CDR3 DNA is TGTGCCAGCAGTGAGGAGGGACTAGCCGGTAGCGAGCAGTACTTC.